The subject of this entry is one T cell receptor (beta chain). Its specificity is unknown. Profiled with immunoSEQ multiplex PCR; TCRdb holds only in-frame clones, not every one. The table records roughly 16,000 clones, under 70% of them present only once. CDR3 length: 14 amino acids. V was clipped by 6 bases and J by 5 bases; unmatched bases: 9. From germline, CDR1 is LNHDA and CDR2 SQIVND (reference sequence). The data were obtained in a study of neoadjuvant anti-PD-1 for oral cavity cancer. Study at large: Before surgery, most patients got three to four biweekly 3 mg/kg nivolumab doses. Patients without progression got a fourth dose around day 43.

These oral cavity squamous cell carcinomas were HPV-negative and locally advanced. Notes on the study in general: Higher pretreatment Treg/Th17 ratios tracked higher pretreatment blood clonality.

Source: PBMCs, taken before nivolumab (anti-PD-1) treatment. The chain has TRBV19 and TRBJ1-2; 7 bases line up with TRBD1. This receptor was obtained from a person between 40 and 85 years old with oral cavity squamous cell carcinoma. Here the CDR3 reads CASSPRDSLYGYTF. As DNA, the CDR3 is TGTGCCAGTAGCCCACGGGACAGCTTGTATGGCTACACCTTC.